The T cell receptor (beta chain) described here comes from a study of Graves' ophthalmopathy and Graves' hyperthyroidism. Investigators amplified TCR beta CDR3 regions from RNA transcripts. RT-PCR in the first round used HTBI primers; a second-round multiplex PCR followed. TCRdb itself ran the multiplex PCR reads through MiXCR, one entry per CDR3 protein. The top ten clones hold 3.5% to 4.5% of a sample with about 590,000 distinct CDR3 sequences, roughly 39% of them seen once. This CDR3 has 14 amino acids. V shed 6 bases and J shed 1 base, with 12 bases lying between them. Remarks on this clonotype: Its antigen is not known.

Study-wide results and limits: Blood contained most expanded thyroid clonotypes exceeding 0.001 frequency.

The source is an adult man with Graves' hyperthyroidism. Sequencing input: peripheral blood or thyroid tissue (not recorded which). The V call is TRBV12-3 or TRBV12-4, the J call TRBJ2-5; tentatively, D is TRBD1 or TRBD2 (5 bases each). The CDR3 nucleotides are TGTGCCAGCAGGCGACACGGGACCCAAGAGACCCAGTACTTC. Protein sequence: CASRRHGTQETQYF.